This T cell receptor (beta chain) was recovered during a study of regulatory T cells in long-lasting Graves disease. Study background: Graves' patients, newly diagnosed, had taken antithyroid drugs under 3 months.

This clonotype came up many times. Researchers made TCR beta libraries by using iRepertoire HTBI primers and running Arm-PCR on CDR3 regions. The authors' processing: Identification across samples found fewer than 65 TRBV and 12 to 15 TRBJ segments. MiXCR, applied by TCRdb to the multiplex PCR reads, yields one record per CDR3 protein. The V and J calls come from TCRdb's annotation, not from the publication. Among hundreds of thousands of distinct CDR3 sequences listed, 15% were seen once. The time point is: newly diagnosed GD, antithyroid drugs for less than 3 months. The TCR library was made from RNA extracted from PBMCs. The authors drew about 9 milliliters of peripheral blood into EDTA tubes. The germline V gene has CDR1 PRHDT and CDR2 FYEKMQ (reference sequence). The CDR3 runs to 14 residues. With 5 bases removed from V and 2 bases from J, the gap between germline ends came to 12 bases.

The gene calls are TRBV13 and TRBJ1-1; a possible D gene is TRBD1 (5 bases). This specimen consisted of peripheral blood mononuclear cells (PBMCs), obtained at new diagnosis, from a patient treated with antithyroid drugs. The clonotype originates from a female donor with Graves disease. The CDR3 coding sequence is TGTGCCAGCAGCCGGGTGGGGGGAAACACTGAAGCTTTCTTT. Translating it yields CASSRVGGNTEAFF.